A single sample gave rise to the 8 T cell receptor beta chains below, sequenced in a study of blood T cell repertoires in COVID-19. Repertoires were generated with immunoSEQ multiplex PCR, while TCRdb's copy carries only in-frame clones and drops some. The sample includes 85,000 to 130,000 clones, about 86% of them seen just once. The sample taken for sequencing was PBMCs or T cells enriched from blood (not recorded which). The origin of the receptors is a woman aged 50 to 60 who had recovered from COVID-19.

V is TRBV25-1 and J is TRBJ1-3, with 7 nucleotides matching TRBD1. CDR1 and CDR2 (germline): MGHDK, SYGVNS. The CDR3 has 18 residues. V lost 0 bases, J lost 4 bases, and 12 bases stayed unmatched. DNA of the CDR3: TGTGCCAGCAGTGAATATAGACAGGGACTGTCGGGCGGAAACACCATATATTTT. Its protein is CASSEYRQGLSGGNTIYF.

The CDR3 DNA reads as TGTGCCACCAGGTCCCTGGGGCTAGAGGTGTTCTTC. This translates into CATRSLGLEVFF. The genes are TRBV15 and TRBJ2-1; possibly TRBD1 for D (5 bases). V dropped 6 bases and J dropped 15 bases, with 18 bases sitting between them. CDR1 is LNHNV and CDR2 is YYDKDF in the germline V gene (reference sequence). This CDR3 is built from 12 residues.

This chain uses TRBV27 with TRBJ1-5; D not resolved. The CDR3 is 13 amino acids. V lost 5 bases to trimming and J lost 4 bases, with 9 bases between them. CDR1 is MNHEY and CDR2 is SMNVEV in the germline V gene (reference sequence). The CDR3 bases are TGTGCCAGCAGTACCTCAGGAAATCAGCCCCAGCATTTT. Translation: CASSTSGNQPQHF.

The rearrangement uses TRBV7-6 and TRBJ2-3, with D perhaps TRBD1 (5 bases). The V end was cut by 2 bases, the J end by 5 bases, with 8 bases between. Per germline, CDR1 SGHVS and CDR2 FNYEAQ. The CDR3 totals 13 residues. The CDR3 DNA reads TGTGCCAGCAGCTTACAGGGTGGAGATACGCAGTATTTT. Translated: CASSLQGGDTQYF. Full variable domain (remainder filled in from reference TRBV7-6 and TRBJ2-3): GAGVSQSPRYKVTKRGQDVALRCDPISGHVSLYWYRQALGQGPEFLTYFNYEAQQDKSGLPNDRFSAERPEGSISTLTIQRTEQRDSAMYRCASSLQGGDTQYFGPGTRLTVL.

The V gene is TRBV6-4, the J gene TRBJ2-1; 8 bases align to TRBD2. The CDR3 is 14 amino acids. With 8 bases clipped from V and 2 bases from J, the junction kept 5 bases outside the gene matches. Germline loops: CDR1 MRHNA, CDR2 SNTAGT. CDR3: CASAREGTYNEQFF. In DNA form, the CDR3 reads TGTGCCAGCGCCCGGGAGGGAACCTACAATGAGCAGTTCTTC.

The chain couples TRBV11-2 to TRBJ1-6; 12 bases are shared with TRBD1. This CDR3 has 16 residues. Germline-derived CDR1 and CDR2 are SGHAT and FQNNGV. The ends lost 4 bases at V and 8 bases at J; junction bases unmatched: 6. The CDR3 nucleotides are TGTGCCAGCAGCTCCCGGGACAGGGGGCGAGATTCACCCCTCCACTTT. This translates into CASSSRDRGRDSPLHF.

The rearrangement links TRBV19 to TRBJ1-3; 9 bases line up with TRBD1. Unmatched junction bases numbered 9, after V lost 6 bases and J lost 0 bases. CDR3 length: 17 amino acids. Germline CDR1 reads LNHDA; CDR2 reads SQIVND (reference sequence). The chain's CDR3 is CASRTGQGLSSGNTIYF. CDR3 nucleotides: TGTGCCAGTAGGACGGGACAGGGCCTTTCCTCTGGAAACACCATATATTTT. Together with reference TRBV19 and TRBJ1-3, the CDR3 gives the full variable domain: DGGITQSPKYLFRKEGQNVTLSCEQNLNHDAMYWYRQDPGQGLRLIYYSQIVNDFQKGDIAEGYSVSREKKESFPLTVTSAQKNPTAFYLCASRTGQGLSSGNTIYFGEGSWLTVV.

The rearrangement joins TRBV12-2 to TRBJ2-2; the table's D call, TRBD1, has no DNA check behind it. TRBV12-2 is described as a pseudogene. CDR3 length equals 15 residues. The CDR3 sequence: CASRRWDRGTGELFF. The CDR3 DNA reads as TGTGCAAGTCGCAGATGGGACAGGGGCACCGGGGAGCTGTTTTTT.